Given below is one T cell receptor (beta chain) in context. Its antigen remains unknown. This sample was taken from a study of shared clonotypes between healthy human individuals. The study, taken as a whole, reports: Deeper or shallower sequencing was expected to change how clonotypes are shared among donors.

There are 17 residues in the CDR3. The V segment lost 3 bases and the J segment 4 bases; nucleotides outside the gene matches: 11. Per germline, CDR1 ENHRY and CDR2 SYGVKD. Samples underwent the assay at deep level. Sequencing was performed with immunoSEQ multiplex PCR; in TCRdb, only in-frame clones are kept and a portion is missing. The table lists some 2,100,000 clones, roughly 91% of them singletons. Naive CD8 populations comprised CD45RO-negative cells positively selected for CCR7, excluding terminally differentiated effector memory CD45RA+ cells. The sample consisted of naive CD8+ T cells from PBMCs. This TCR was sampled from a man aged 18-30 years in good health. Some clones in this sample may be carry-over from other donors' samples. The rearrangement links TRBV10-3 to TRBJ2-7, with 11 nucleotides matching TRBD2. In DNA, the CDR3 is TGTGCCATCAGTGACCCTTCAACTAGCGGGAGCCCATACGAGCAGTACTTC. Translating gives CAISDPSTSGSPYEQYF.